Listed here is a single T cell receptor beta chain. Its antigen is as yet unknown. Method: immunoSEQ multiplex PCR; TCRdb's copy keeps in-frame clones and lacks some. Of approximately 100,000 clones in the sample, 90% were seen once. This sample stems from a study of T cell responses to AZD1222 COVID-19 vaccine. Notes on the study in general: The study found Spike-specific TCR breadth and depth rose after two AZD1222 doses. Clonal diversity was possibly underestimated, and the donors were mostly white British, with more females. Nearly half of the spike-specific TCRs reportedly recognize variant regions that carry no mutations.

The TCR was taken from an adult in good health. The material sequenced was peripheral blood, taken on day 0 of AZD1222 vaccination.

The CDR3 is CASRPINTGELFF. In DNA, the CDR3 is TGTGCCAGCAGACCGATAAACACCGGGGAGCTGTTTTTT. The chain carries TRBV5-4 and TRBJ2-2; D not resolved. Trimming left V 5 bases short and J 2 bases short, with 7 bases between. The CDR3 runs 13 residues. The germline gives CDR1 SGHNT, CDR2 YYREEE (reference sequence).